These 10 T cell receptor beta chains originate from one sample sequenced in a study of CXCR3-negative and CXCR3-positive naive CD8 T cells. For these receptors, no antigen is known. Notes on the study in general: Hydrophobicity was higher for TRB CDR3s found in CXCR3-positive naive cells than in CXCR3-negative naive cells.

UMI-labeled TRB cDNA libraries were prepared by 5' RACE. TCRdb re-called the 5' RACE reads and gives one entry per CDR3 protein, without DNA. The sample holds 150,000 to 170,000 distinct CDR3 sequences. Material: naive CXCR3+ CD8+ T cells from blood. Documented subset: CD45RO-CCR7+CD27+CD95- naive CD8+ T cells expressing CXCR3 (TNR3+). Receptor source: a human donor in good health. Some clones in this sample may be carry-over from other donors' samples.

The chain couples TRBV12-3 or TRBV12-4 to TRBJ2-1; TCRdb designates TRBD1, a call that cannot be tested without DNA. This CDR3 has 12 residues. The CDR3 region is CASRRRDVKQFF.

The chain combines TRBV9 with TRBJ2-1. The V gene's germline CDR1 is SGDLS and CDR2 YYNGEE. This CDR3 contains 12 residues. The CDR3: CARSVGNNEQFF.

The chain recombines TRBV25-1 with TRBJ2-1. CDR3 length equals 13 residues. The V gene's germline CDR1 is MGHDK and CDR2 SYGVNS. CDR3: CASSEQDWNEQFF.

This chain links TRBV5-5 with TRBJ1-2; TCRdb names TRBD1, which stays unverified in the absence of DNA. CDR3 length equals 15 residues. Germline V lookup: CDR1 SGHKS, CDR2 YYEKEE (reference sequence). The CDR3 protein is CASSSETGIYYGYTF.

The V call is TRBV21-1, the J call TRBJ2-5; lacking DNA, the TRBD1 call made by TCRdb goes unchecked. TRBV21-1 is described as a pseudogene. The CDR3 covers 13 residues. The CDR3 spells CTSNTRQVETQYF.

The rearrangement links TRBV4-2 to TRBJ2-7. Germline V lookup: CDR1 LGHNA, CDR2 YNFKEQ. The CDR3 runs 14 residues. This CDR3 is CASSRDSASYEQYF.

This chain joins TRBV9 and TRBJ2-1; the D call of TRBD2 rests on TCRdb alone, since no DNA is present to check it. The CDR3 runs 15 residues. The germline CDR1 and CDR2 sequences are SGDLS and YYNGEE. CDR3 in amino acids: CASSVQTSGVREQFF.

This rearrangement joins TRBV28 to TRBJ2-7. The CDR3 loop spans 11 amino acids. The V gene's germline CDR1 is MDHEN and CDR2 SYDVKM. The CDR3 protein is CASSLLWVTYF.

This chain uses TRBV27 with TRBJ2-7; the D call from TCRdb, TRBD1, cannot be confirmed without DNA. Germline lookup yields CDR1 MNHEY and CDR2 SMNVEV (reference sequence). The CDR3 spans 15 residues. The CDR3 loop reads CASSPGDRVTYEQYF.

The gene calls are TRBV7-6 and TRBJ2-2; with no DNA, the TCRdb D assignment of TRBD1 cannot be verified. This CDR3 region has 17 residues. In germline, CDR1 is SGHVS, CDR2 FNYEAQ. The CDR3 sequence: CASSLVGQGSNTGELFF.